Below are 3 T cell receptor beta chains sequenced from a single sample in a study of cytomegalovirus exposure and HLA in healthy donors. PCR primers comprised 60 Vbeta and 13 Jbeta primers. TCRdb's copy holds only in-frame clones and misses some; the assay was immunoSEQ multiplex PCR. Of roughly 150,000 clones listed, more than 75% were seen once; the top ten hold approximately 1.4%. The sequenced sample was PBMCs. The receptors derive from a girl aged 5-17 years in good health and CMV-seropositive.

J is TRBJ1-1 and V is TRBV27; 7 nucleotides agree with TRBD1. V was pared by 6 bases and J by 1 base, with 5 bases of the junction left unmatched. This CDR3 is built from 14 residues. Germline V gene lookup returns CDR1 MNHEY and CDR2 SMNVEV (reference sequence). CDR3 bases: TGTGCCAGCAGATTCACAGGGGCGAACACTGAAGCTTTCTTT. Its translation: CASRFTGANTEAFF.

This chain uses TRBV5-4 with TRBJ1-1; the match to TRBD1 covers 8 bases. V dropped 4 bases and J dropped 0; count of bases not matched to a gene: 5. The germline CDR1 and CDR2 sequences are SGHNT and YYREEE (reference sequence). There are 15 residues in the CDR3. In DNA, the CDR3 is TGTGCCAGCAGCGAAGGACAGGGTTTGAACACTGAAGCTTTCTTT. Its protein is CASSEGQGLNTEAFF.

The rearrangement joins TRBV29-1 to TRBJ1-2; no clear D. This CDR3 has 13 residues. Germline values: CDR1 SQVTM, CDR2 ANQGSEA. V lost 7 bases to trimming and J lost 10 bases, with 22 bases between them. CDR3 nucleotides: TGCAGCGCGATACAGCCCACCACCGAAGACTACACCTTC. Its protein product is CSAIQPTTEDYTF.